The clone carrying this TCR beta chain was observed a few times. The target antigen is unknown. These data are taken from a study of T cells after yellow fever vaccination. Whole-study findings and limits: A small proportion of clonotypes was detected in both the CD4 and CD8 compartments.

One entry per CDR3 protein results from TCRdb running MiXCR on the 5' RACE reads. The profile shows 550,000 to 750,000 distinct CDR3 sequences, 13% of them singletons. The V gene lost 8 bases and the J gene lost 4 bases, with 18 bases spanning the gap. CDR1 MDHEN and CDR2 SYDVKM come from the germline V gene. The CDR3 spans 14 residues. The specimen comprised PBMCs, sampled on the day of the yellow fever booster vaccination. This TCR was sampled from a man aged 25 to 40 who received the YFV17D yellow fever vaccine. This chain uses TRBV28 with TRBJ2-7; D is unclear. CDR3 residues: CASGNAPTAYEQYF. CDR3 in DNA: TGTGCCAGCGGCAACGCTCCGACCGCTTACGAGCAGTACTTC.